This T cell receptor beta chain was sequenced for a study of blood T cell repertoires in COVID-19. In the source study's methods: The assay estimated nucleated cells by amplifying reference gene primers. Assay: immunoSEQ multiplex PCR; the TCRdb copy retains only in-frame clones and omits some. V and J calls and clone size are copied from that table; D and trimming were computed from the DNA. The sample shows about 170,000 clones, around four fifths of them seen only once. Germline CDR1 is LNHDA and CDR2 is SQIVND (reference sequence). Trimming pared 2 bases from V and 3 bases from J, leaving 8 bases between. The CDR3 is 13 residues long. One Seattle source followed patients from active infection through their disease course.

The source is a woman of 80 years or more with COVID-19, enrolled during active disease. The chain is built from TRBV19 and TRBJ2-7, with D possibly being TRBD2 (6 bases). The sequenced sample was peripheral blood. CDR3 sequence: CASSIPGVYEQYF. CDR3 coding DNA: TGTGCCAGTAGTATACCGGGGGTCTACGAGCAGTACTTC.